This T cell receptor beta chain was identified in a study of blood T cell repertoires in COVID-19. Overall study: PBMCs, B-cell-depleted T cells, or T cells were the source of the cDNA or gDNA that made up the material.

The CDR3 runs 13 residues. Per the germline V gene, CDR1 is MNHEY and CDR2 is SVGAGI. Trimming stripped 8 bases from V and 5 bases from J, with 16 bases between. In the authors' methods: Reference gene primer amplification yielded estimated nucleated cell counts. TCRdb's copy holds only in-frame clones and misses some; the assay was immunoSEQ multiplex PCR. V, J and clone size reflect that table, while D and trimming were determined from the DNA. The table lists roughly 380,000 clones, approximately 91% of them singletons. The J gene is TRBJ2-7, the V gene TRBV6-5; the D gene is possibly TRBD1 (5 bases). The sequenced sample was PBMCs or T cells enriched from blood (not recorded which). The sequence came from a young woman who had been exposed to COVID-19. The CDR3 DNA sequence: TGTGCCAGCGTTGGGGCATCCCTCCACGAGCAGTACTTC. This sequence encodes CASVGASLHEQYF.